This is a list of T cell receptor beta chains from one sample in a study of blood T cell repertoires in COVID-19. Sequencing used immunoSEQ multiplex PCR; TCRdb keeps in-frame clones, though not all of them. Of 100,000 to 150,000 clones listed, about 85% are singletons. Sequencing was done on a sample of peripheral blood. The receptors shown here come from a man aged 55 to 70 with acute or convalescent COVID-19. Each CDR3 is given with its conserved first and last residue. A D gene is named only where the DNA matches it firmly.

v_call,d_call,cdr3_aa
TRBV27,.,CASSFRAGLPETQYF
TRBV28,.,CASSNSDGMKQFF
TRBV5-1,.,CASSSKGQRNTEAFF
TRBV6-5,TRBD1,CASRIKETGDVEQFF
TRBV28,TRBD1,CASRLSDRLETQYF
TRBV6-6,.,CASKVSGSVAKNIQYF
TRBV5-4,.,CASSLGGAYGYTF
TRBV5-6,.,CASSRERAGNQPQHF
TRBV7-2,.,CASSLDGLAGNEQFF
TRBV19,TRBD1,CASSYRGHQNEQYF
TRBV28,TRBD1,CASSLTGTGTNIQYF
TRBV7-2,.,CASSRTQTSGTGELFF
TRBV6-2/TRBV6-3,TRBD2,CASSFLAGMYQETQYF
TRBV10-3,TRBD1,CAIRRGQGGDNEQFF
TRBV4-1,.,CASSQGTSGLRNEKLFF
TRBV28,TRBD1,CASSADRAFYGYTF
TRBV7-3,TRBD2,CASSLRGSGSSTDTQYF
TRBV19,.,CASSLPRGSSGANVLTF